This TCR beta chain came from a study of T cell clonotyping in hematopoietic cell transplantation. Study at large: Pretransplant recipient samples were taken after cytoreduction.

Details on this clone: Its antigen remains unidentified.

Some clones are missing from TCRdb's copy, which holds only in-frame ones; the method was immunoSEQ multiplex PCR. The table includes about 18,000 clones, about 82% detected once. Regarding time point: recipient sample about 28 days before transplant, after cytoreduction. General study points: At the given depth, recipient repertoires were over 97% de novo clonotypes.

The CDR3 consists of 13 residues. Germline loops: CDR1 SNHLY, CDR2 FYNNEI. Trimming removed 8 bases from V and 0 bases from J, with 9 bases in between. This receptor was obtained from a man in his fifties or sixties with acute myeloid leukemia. Some clones in this sample may be carry-over from other donors' samples. The J gene is TRBJ2-3, the V gene TRBV2; D gene uncertain. The specimen comprised peripheral blood mononuclear cells, sampled before stem cell transplant. DNA of the CDR3: TGTGCCAGCCTCCGCTCTAGCACAGATACGCAGTATTTT. Amino acid sequence: CASLRSSTDTQYF.